This record covers a single T cell receptor (beta chain). The sample comes from a study of OX40 agonist ivuxolimab in advanced cancers. The V gene lost 0 bases and the J gene lost 3 bases, with 6 bases spanning the gap. The CDR3 has 13 residues. Germline values: CDR1 SGHRS, CDR2 YFSETQ. Assay: immunoSEQ multiplex PCR; the TCRdb copy retains only in-frame clones and omits some. Here the sample spans 90,000 to 100,000 clones, approximately 91% being singletons. The material was CD4+ or CD8+ T cells sorted from blood, obtained in a trial of the OX40 agonist ivuxolimab. The sequence came from an adult with an advanced solid tumor such as melanoma, head and neck, liver or kidney cancer. V usage is TRBV5-1 and J usage is TRBJ2-5, with D hard to call. Here the CDR3 DNA reads TGCGCCAGCAGCTTGGTTTCAGAAGAGACCCAGTACTTC. Protein sequence: CASSLVSEETQYF.